This T cell receptor (beta chain) appears in the sequencing data of a study of early T cells in non-severe SARS-CoV-2 infection (dated by TCRdb to the early 2020s). About the investigation overall: Bulk RNA from unsorted whole blood was used for TCR sequencing, so alpha and beta chains could not be paired. Overall results and qualifications from the work: VDJdb matching was skewed toward anti-spike CD8 responses and likely underestimated virus-specific expansions by missing private and CD4 specificities.

The library relied on 5' RACE. Sequencing was carried out with a NextSeq 500. The TCR library protocol attached unique molecular identifiers to individual cDNA molecules to correct for sequencing error and PCR bias. Both TCR alpha and beta chains were sequenced, and tight co-correlation was observed between alpha and beta sequence abundances in each sample. Processing in the source paper ran as follows. Decombinator V4 was used to perform V gene, J gene and CDR3 annotation of TCR sequences. TCRs were defined as expanded if a significant change between any two time points was detected under a Poisson model with p below 0.0001. TCR abundances were normalised to the total number of TCRs sequenced in each sample and reported as counts per million. TRAV1-2 paired with TRAJ12, TRAJ20 or TRAJ33 defined MAIT TCRs, while TRAV10 paired with TRAJ18 defined iNKT TCRs. A search of VDJdb, accessed on 1 November 2021, was run for TCRs annotated to CMV, EBV and SARS-CoV-2, with TCRs annotated for multiple antigens excluded. TCRdb itself trimmed the public reads at Q25 with fastp, ran MiXCR and retained productive beta chains. Rows with one shared CDR3 protein collapse into an entry with the most common genes and DNA. The V and J calls shown here were made by TCRdb, not taken from the authors' results. The sample profile shows roughly 66,000 distinct CDR3 sequences; approximately 10% of them were found once. 3.2% of the sample is taken by the ten largest.

Reading the germline V gene (reference sequence) gives CDR1 LNHDA and CDR2 SQIVND. V was cut back by 8 bases and J by 1 base, leaving a gap of 12 bases between them. The CDR3, cysteine through phenylalanine, is 13 amino acids long. Of the read, only the CDR3 DNA is kept; its 39 bases are in frame from base 1. This was a case-control study nested in a cohort of healthcare workers in London, UK, who had nasopharyngeal swab PCR tests and blood samples taken every week. Healthcare workers were enrolled in the week of the UK lockdown, from 23 to 31 March 2020, and were followed every week for up to roughly 15 weeks. For this clonotype: The antigen it recognizes is unknown. Per-nucleotide qualities are absent, and no much larger clonotype sits a single base away.

Sequenced: whole blood. This sequence uses TRBV19 and TRBJ2-7, with the D gene call left open. The sequence derives from an adult who was a healthcare worker with PCR-confirmed SARS-CoV-2 infection or an uninfected control (not recorded which). This receptor has the CDR3 CASGPYGSYEQYF. DNA sequence: TGTGCCAGTGGCCCTTATGGGTCCTACGAGCAGTACTTC.